This is a list of T cell receptor beta chains from one sample in a study of blood T cell repertoires in COVID-19. Sequenced by immunoSEQ multiplex PCR; TCRdb stores in-frame clones only, minus some. The repertoire holds about 270,000 clones, with 86% as singletons. Sequences were obtained from PBMCs or T cells enriched from blood (not recorded which). The source of these receptors is a woman younger than 30 who had recovered from COVID-19. The CDR3 runs from the conserved cysteine through the conserved F or W. The D gene is left open where the match is weak.

-,TRBV27,CASSFGAGEKLFF
-,TRBV27,CASSLTGRYEQYF
TRBD1,TRBV9,CASTPGTGILINTEAFF
TRBD2,TRBV3-1/TRBV3-2,CASSQVGGSGGEQYF
TRBD2,TRBV30,CAWSVAGGLVEQFF
-,TRBV30,CAWSDVGQPQHF
TRBD2,TRBV5-1,CASSLEASGANEQFF
-,TRBV21-1,CASRPSRDRPKGALREQYF
TRBD1,TRBV2,CASRGPTGTYTEAFF
-,TRBV19,CASSPGAGWGEQYF
TRBD2,TRBV28,CASSSRPSGPQYF
TRBD2,TRBV5-1,CASALGLAGVEQYF
-,TRBV9,CASSPWTDPSTGYTF
TRBD2,TRBV11-3,CASSLRTSGSYNEQFF
-,TRBV27,CASSPATGSPLHF
-,TRBV12-3/TRBV12-4,CASTPVGDYGYTF
-,TRBV7-9,CASSLGGNNGNTIYF
-,TRBV4-3,CASSHGGGQGGLAF
-,TRBV29-1,CSVEDHGQETQYF
TRBD2,TRBV5-1,CASSLASGAYNEQFF
-,TRBV7-2,CASSLERGFVGAFF
TRBD2,TRBV4-2,CASSQVSSGNQETQYF
-,TRBV5-6,CASSSQVTDTQYF
-,TRBV21-1,CASSKGSGRDNQPQHF
-,TRBV9,CASSRSSGGEYEQYF
-,TRBV7-9,CASSFLGLTDTQYF
-,TRBV27,CASGASAYEQYF
-,TRBV5-1,CASSREGQTNYGYTF
-,TRBV28,CASKAGLANYGYTF
-,TRBV7-7,CASSSSRLRGADTGELFF
TRBD1,TRBV13,CASSLGTGWEQYF
TRBD1,TRBV6-5,CASRDMGQMNTEAFF
-,TRBV7-9,CASSIDRFQVPYEQYF
TRBD2,TRBV18,CASSPQSGTGSQYF
-,TRBV5-1,CATRSGWNTEAFF
-,TRBV28,CASSNFAYEQYF
-,TRBV6-2/TRBV6-3,CASSLAGGAFF
TRBD1,TRBV19,CASSTTGGTNEKLFF
TRBD1,TRBV7-9,CASSPNRGWSYEQYF
-,TRBV27,CASSLSPPGTEAFF
-,TRBV6-6,CASSYSAGPTEAFF
TRBD2,TRBV28,CASSLRLAGARVEQFF
TRBD2,TRBV7-6,CASSSLAGVSTDTQYF